This T cell receptor (beta chain) came from a study of cytotoxic CD8 clonotypes in ibrutinib-treated CLL. The repertoire was sequenced with immunoSEQ multiplex PCR; TCRdb's copy has only in-frame clones and lacks some. This table holds 110,000 to 150,000 clones, roughly 76% found once. Germline-derived CDR1 and CDR2 are SGHTA and FQGNSA. V gave up 1 base and J gave up 3 bases, with 11 bases separating them. The CDR3 loop spans 15 amino acids. Specimen: PBMCs, collected after 24 months of ibrutinib treatment. The receptor comes from a human donor with chronic lymphocytic leukemia. V usage is TRBV7-2 and J usage is TRBJ2-3; D is unclear. CDR3 DNA: TGTGCCAGCAGCTTAGGGAATCCCCTAACAGATACGCAGTATTTT. Its protein is CASSLGNPLTDTQYF.